Presented here are 28 T cell receptor beta chains from one specimen sequenced in a study of monozygotic twins with inflammatory bowel disease (dated by TCRdb to between 2017 and 2020). The library was prepared using 5' RACE. TCRdb lists the instrument as Illumina HiSeq 2500. Based on TCRdb reprocessing of the reads, there is one entry per CDR3 protein sequence, and DNA is missing. The sample's own table lists 300,000 to 450,000 distinct CDR3 sequences. The top ten constitute roughly 2.6% of the sample. The sample taken for sequencing was blood. The origin of the receptors is a human donor with ulcerative colitis or Crohn's disease, or a healthy co-twin of an affected twin (not recorded which).

The CDR3 is CATSDRRAFKVNYQETQYF. The chain couples TRBV24-1 to TRBJ2-5; the TRBD1 assignment by TCRdb is unverifiable without DNA. This CDR3 has 19 residues. In germline, CDR1 is KGHDR, CDR2 SFDVKD.

The chain recombines TRBV5-5 with TRBJ2-5; TCRdb reports TRBD2, a call that lacks DNA to check it against. The CDR3 covers 15 residues. Germline assignment: CDR1 SGHKS and CDR2 YYEKEE (reference sequence). This chain's CDR3 is CASSGGGDNEETQYF.

The chain links TRBV6-5 to TRBJ2-3; TCRdb's D call of TRBD1 is untestable without DNA. The CDR3 loop spans 13 amino acids. Germline CDR1 and CDR2: MNHEY and SVGAGI. This CDR3 is CASSFDRPGTQYF.

The V gene is TRBV7-6, the J gene TRBJ1-1. The germline CDR1 and CDR2 sequences are SGHVS and FNYEAQ. The CDR3 is 13 residues long. Here the CDR3 reads CASSVGQITEAFF.

The rearrangement joins TRBV20-1 to TRBJ1-1; TCRdb outputs TRBD1, but without DNA this stays unchecked. Per germline, CDR1 DFQATT and CDR2 SNEGSKA (reference sequence). The CDR3 is made up of 14 amino acids. Here the CDR3 reads CSARDAGGYTEAFF.

J is TRBJ1-1 and V is TRBV7-9. Germline CDR1 and CDR2: SEHNR and FQNEAQ (reference sequence). The CDR3 is 14 amino acids. CDR3 loop: CASSRGSKNTEAFF.

The chain carries TRBV29-1 and TRBJ2-1. The CDR3 runs to 13 residues. The germline V gene encodes CDR1 SQVTM and CDR2 ANQGSEA. CDR3: CSVGMSSYNEQFF.

V and J are TRBV4-1 and TRBJ2-5; as DNA is missing, the TRBD1 call by TCRdb cannot be tested. Per the germline V gene, CDR1 is MGHRA and CDR2 is YSYEKL. The length of the CDR3 is 17 residues. The CDR3 sequence is CASSQDLSGGRSETQYF.

The CDR3 here is CASRTGTGGIQPQHF. The V and J genes are TRBV19 and TRBJ1-5; TCRdb picks TRBD1, but there is no DNA to check that call. The CDR3 spans 15 residues. The germline gives CDR1 LNHDA, CDR2 SQIVND (reference sequence).

V is TRBV6-5 and J is TRBJ2-5; TCRdb returns TRBD1, unconfirmable since there is no DNA. The CDR3 totals 13 residues. Germline values: CDR1 MNHEY, CDR2 SVGAGI. CDR3 amino acids: CASSYDRLETQYF.

The V call is TRBV20-1, the J call TRBJ2-3; there is no DNA to check the TCRdb D call of TRBD2. This CDR3 has 18 amino acids. Per germline, CDR1 DFQATT and CDR2 SNEGSKA (reference sequence). CDR3 sequence reads: CSARESLAVLGDTDTQYF.

The V gene is TRBV6-2 or TRBV6-3, the J gene TRBJ2-1. CDR3 length: 11 amino acids. From germline, CDR1 is MNHEY and CDR2 SVGEGT. The CDR3 spells CASHDGNEQFF.

CDR3 region: CASSAEAHEQFF. The chain combines TRBV18 with TRBJ2-1; without DNA, the TCRdb call of TRBD2 cannot be checked. Germline V lookup: CDR1 KGHSH, CDR2 LQKENI. CDR3 length: 12 residues.

The rearrangement joins TRBV28 to TRBJ1-5; no DNA is available, so the TRBD1 call from TCRdb remains unchecked. The CDR3 contains 16 residues. Germline CDR1 is MDHEN and CDR2 is SYDVKM. CDR3: CASSPGGQGSNQPQHF.

The V gene is TRBV6-2 or TRBV6-3, the J gene TRBJ2-3; the TCRdb D gene call, TRBD2, has no DNA to confirm it. This CDR3 is built from 17 residues. Per germline, CDR1 MNHEY and CDR2 SVGEGT. CDR3 residues: CASSSWTSGGASDTQYF.

The gene calls are TRBV4-3 and TRBJ2-7; TCRdb outputs TRBD2, but without DNA this stays unchecked. Germline assignment: CDR1 LGHNA and CDR2 YSLEER. The CDR3 has 16 amino acids. CDR3 region: CASSQLHPVGSYEQYF.

This rearrangement joins TRBV7-2 to TRBJ2-2; lacking DNA, the TRBD1 call made by TCRdb goes unchecked. This CDR3 is 16 amino acids long. Germline CDR1 reads SGHTA; CDR2 reads FQGNSA. Here the CDR3 reads CASSGQGAMNTGELFF. The variable domain in full, with the rest retrieved from reference TRBV7-2 and TRBJ2-2, is GAGVSQSPSNKVTEKGKDVELRCDPISGHTALYWYRQSLGQGLEFLIYFQGNSAPDKSGLPSDRFSAERTGGSVSTLTIQRTQQEDSAVYLCASSGQGAMNTGELFFGEGSRLTVL.

V usage is TRBV20-1 and J usage is TRBJ2-1; TCRdb reports TRBD2, a call that lacks DNA to check it against. There are 14 residues in the CDR3. Germline-derived CDR1 and CDR2 are DFQATT and SNEGSKA (reference sequence). CDR3 in amino acids: CSAQGVAEDNEQFF.

The V call is TRBV10-3, the J call TRBJ2-7; there is no DNA to check the TCRdb D call of TRBD1. Looked up from germline, CDR1 is ENHRY and CDR2 is SYGVKD. The CDR3 loop spans 14 amino acids. The CDR3 protein is CAISDHGGNYEQYF.

The chain is built from TRBV11-2 and TRBJ2-1; no DNA is available, so the TRBD2 call from TCRdb remains unchecked. Per germline, CDR1 SGHAT and CDR2 FQNNGV. CDR3 length: 16 amino acids. The CDR3 sequence: CASSLGRTSGGNEQFF.

The rearrangement joins TRBV5-6 to TRBJ1-4; lacking DNA, the TRBD1 call made by TCRdb goes unchecked. Per the germline V gene, CDR1 is SGHDT and CDR2 is YYEEEE. This CDR3 contains 16 residues. CDR3 loop: CASSLWDRRANEKLFF.

V is TRBV19 and J is TRBJ2-7. The CDR3 length is 12 residues. Germline-derived CDR1 and CDR2 are LNHDA and SQIVND (reference sequence). The CDR3: CASGSLIDEQYF. Looking up the rest from reference TRBV19 and TRBJ2-7 gives the full variable domain: DGGITQSPKYLFRKEGQNVTLSCEQNLNHDAMYWYRQDPGQGLRLIYYSQIVNDFQKGDIAEGYSVSREKKESFPLTVTSAQKNPTAFYLCASGSLIDEQYFGPGTRLTVT.

The V gene is TRBV6-5, the J gene TRBJ2-2. The CDR3 sequence is 13 residues long. Germline CDR1 and CDR2: MNHEY and SVGAGI. CDR3 sequence reads: CASRKGVTGELFF.

The chain employs TRBV3-1 and TRBJ1-2; the D call of TRBD1 rests on TCRdb alone, since no DNA is present to check it. Germline V lookup: CDR1 LGHDT, CDR2 YNNKEL (reference sequence). The CDR3 is made up of 14 amino acids. The CDR3 sequence is CASRDTGTTYGYTF.

The J gene is TRBJ2-1, the V gene TRBV7-6; TCRdb calls TRBD2, which cannot be checked without DNA. CDR1 SGHVS and CDR2 FNYEAQ come from the germline V gene. This CDR3 is built from 16 residues. The CDR3: CASSPAGGTVYNEQFF.

The chain links TRBV4-3 to TRBJ2-3; there is no DNA to check the TCRdb D call of TRBD1. The CDR3 consists of 18 residues. Germline V gives CDR1 LGHNA, CDR2 YSLEER. This CDR3 is CASATLYHGGASSDTQYF.

CDR3 amino acids: CASSYRLAGTYEQYF. The chain joins TRBV10-2 to TRBJ2-7; without DNA, the TCRdb call of TRBD2 cannot be checked. The CDR3 has 15 amino acids. The germline CDR1 and CDR2 sequences are WSHSY and SAAADI.

This rearrangement joins TRBV5-1 to TRBJ2-7; absent DNA, TCRdb's TRBD1 call cannot be checked. The germline V gene encodes CDR1 SGHRS and CDR2 YFSETQ. CDR3 length equals 15 residues. The CDR3 here is CASSLEAVPAYEQYF.